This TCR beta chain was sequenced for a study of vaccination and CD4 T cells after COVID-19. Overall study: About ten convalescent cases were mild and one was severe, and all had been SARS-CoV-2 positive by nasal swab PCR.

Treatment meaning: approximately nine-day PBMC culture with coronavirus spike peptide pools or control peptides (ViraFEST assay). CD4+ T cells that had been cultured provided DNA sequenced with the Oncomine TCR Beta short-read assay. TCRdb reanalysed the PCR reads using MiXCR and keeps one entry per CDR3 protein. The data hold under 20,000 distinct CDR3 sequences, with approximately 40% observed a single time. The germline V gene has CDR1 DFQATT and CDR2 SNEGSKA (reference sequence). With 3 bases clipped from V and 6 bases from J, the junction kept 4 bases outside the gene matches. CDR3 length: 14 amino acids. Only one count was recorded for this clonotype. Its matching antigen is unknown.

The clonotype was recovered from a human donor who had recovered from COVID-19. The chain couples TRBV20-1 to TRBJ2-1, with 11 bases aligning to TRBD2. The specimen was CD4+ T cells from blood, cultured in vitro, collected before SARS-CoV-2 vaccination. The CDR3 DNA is TGCAGTGCTAGCTGGCTAGCGGGAGGCAATGAGCAGTTCTTC. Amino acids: CSASWLAGGNEQFF.